This T cell receptor beta chain was recorded in a study of cytomegalovirus exposure and HLA in healthy donors (dated by TCRdb to 2016 to 2017). Looking at the study overall: According to a later analysis, the approximately 130 validation repertoires were produced on the same platform as the 666 repertoires of the first cohort. The study aimed to test whether cataloging public T cell receptors could reveal signatures of past pathogen exposure. A separate validation cohort of 100 to 150 different subjects was used in addition to the roughly 670-subject first cohort. To predict cytomegalovirus infection status, the study combined high-throughput TCR immunosequencing, statistical association of individual TCRs with disease status, and machine learning. Beyond this particular receptor, the publication reports: A few of the identified cytomegalovirus-associated TCR beta chains were confirmed in vitro to be specific for cytomegalovirus antigens. In both the original and validation cohorts, the classifier was reported to diagnose cytomegalovirus status with high specificity and sensitivity. In a later analysis, TCRs clustered in the first cohort were found to also tend to co-occur in the approximately 120 validation repertoires, with about 94% of cluster scores above 0. A later analysis had no HLA typing for the validation cohort, so co-occurrence there was scored across all 110 or so repertoires. The study gave a list of about 170 TCR beta chains associated with cytomegalovirus. Most TCR sequences were seen in very few donors, while some public TCRs were found in many individuals. The authors suggested that the approach could potentially be extended to other disease states and immunological phenotypes.

The method was the immunoSEQ multiplex PCR assay. Concerning the study's data processing: A statistical classification framework was built to diagnose cytomegalovirus status from the catalog of TCR beta chain sequences. Here the immuneACCESS table is served through TCRdb, limited to in-frame sequences with V and J called. Missing clones are a known gap in these copies; in checked studies unresolved V genes cover under half, and the rest lacks a known reason. V, J and clone size derive from that table, while D and trimming were established from the DNA sequence. For this sample there are 130,000 to 150,000 clones; about 87% appear just once. Around 5.9% of the sample belongs to the ten largest clones. Donors formed part of the validation cohort, which comprised approximately 130 subjects and was distinct from the first cohort of fewer than 750 subjects. The CDR3 runs 14 residues from the cysteine to the phenylalanine. CDR3 DNA only is kept here, 42 bases in frame from base 1. The germline V gene encodes CDR1 MNHEY and CDR2 SMNVEV (reference sequence). The trim is 4 bases for V and 4 bases for J, with a gap of 12 bases between the germline ends.

Comment on this clone: Its specific antigen is unknown. Base qualities are missing; no much larger clone stands one base away.

This sequence uses TRBV27 and TRBJ2-3, with no confident D gene call. The source material was PBMCs. This sequence originates from a woman in her 30s in good health and CMV-seropositive. The CDR3 protein sequence reads: CASSSPARSDTQYF. At the DNA level, the sequence is TGTGCCAGCAGTTCCCCAGCGAGGTCAGATACGCAGTATTTT.